The sequence of this TCR beta chain was determined in a study of blood T cell repertoires in COVID-19. The J segment lost 4 bases and the V segment lost 6 bases, leaving 5 bases of the junction unmatched. Germline-derived CDR1 and CDR2 are WSHSY and SAAADI. The CDR3 has 14 amino acids. Some clones are missing from TCRdb's copy, which holds only in-frame ones; the method was immunoSEQ multiplex PCR. The profile covers under 200,000 clones, with more than 80% appearing a single time and 6.5% to 9.5% taken by the ten largest. This rearrangement joins TRBV10-2 to TRBJ1-1, with 10 bases lining up with TRBD1. This TCR came from a woman younger than 35 who had recovered from COVID-19. Sequenced sample: PBMCs or T cells enriched from blood (not recorded which). DNA for the CDR3: TGCGCCAGCAGGGGGGACAGGGGTGGCACTGAAGCTTTCTTT. It codes for CASRGDRGGTEAFF.